Listed here are 20 T cell receptor beta chains from one sample, sequenced in a study of blood T cell repertoires in COVID-19. Some clones are missing from TCRdb's copy, which holds only in-frame ones; the method was immunoSEQ multiplex PCR. The repertoire includes 130,000 to 150,000 clones, about 86% of them detected once, and approximately 8.2% sits in the top ten. Sequences were obtained from peripheral blood. All receptors derive from a human donor in a cohort sampled during active COVID-19.

The CDR3 region is CASSLEAVGADTQYF. Here the CDR3 DNA reads TGTGCCAGCAGCTTGGAAGCGGTTGGCGCAGATACGCAGTATTTT. The rearrangement joins TRBV5-4 to TRBJ2-3; TRBD2 might be the D (5 bases). Germline CDR1 is SGHNT and CDR2 is YYREEE (reference sequence). This CDR3 is built from 15 residues. V was shortened by 0 bases and J by 4 bases, with 12 bases between the two germline ends.

The chain joins TRBV6-2 or TRBV6-3 to TRBJ2-7; 9 nucleotides match TRBD1. This CDR3 is built from 12 residues. Trimming removed 5 bases from V and 12 bases from J; junction bases left unmatched: 8. The germline V gene has CDR1 MNHEY and CDR2 SVGEGT. CDR3 DNA: TGTGCCAGCAGTATCCCGGGACAGGGCCGGTACTTC. Its translation is CASSIPGQGRYF.

The chain uses TRBV7-2 and TRBJ2-1; tentative D call: TRBD2 (6 bases). CDR1 is SGHTA, CDR2 FQGNSA, per germline. This CDR3 region has 16 residues. V dropped 7 bases and J dropped 4 bases, with 20 bases sitting between them. CDR3 residues: CASNLLGGAGYNEQFF. CDR3 bases: TGTGCCAGCAACCTCCTGGGGGGAGCAGGATACAATGAGCAGTTCTTC.

This clone has a single count. The chain combines TRBV11-3 with TRBJ2-3; 10 bases fit TRBD1. The J segment lost 2 bases and the V segment lost 5 bases, leaving 16 bases of the junction unmatched. Germline V gives CDR1 SGHNT, CDR2 YENEEA. This CDR3 contains 19 residues. This CDR3 reads CASSGALGTGAATTDTQYF. The DNA of the CDR3 is TGTGCCAGCAGCGGGGCCTTAGGGACAGGGGCTGCGACCACAGATACGCAGTATTTT.

The J gene is TRBJ1-2, the V gene TRBV7-2; D uncertain. The CDR3 spans 16 residues. Germline CDR1 SGHTA, CDR2 FQGNSA. Deletions cut 3 bases from V and 1 base from J, with 15 bases between. The CDR3 coding sequence is TGTGCCAGCAGCTTTATTCGTTCGTCGGTTAACTATGGCTACACCTTC. This encodes CASSFIRSSVNYGYTF.

This rearrangement joins TRBV20-1 to TRBJ2-5; tentatively, D is TRBD2 (6 bases). The V gene's germline CDR1 is DFQATT and CDR2 SNEGSKA (reference sequence). V was pared by 7 bases and J by 4 bases, with 10 bases between. The CDR3 totals 11 residues. The CDR3 here is CSDGTRETQYF. The CDR3 coding sequence is TGCAGTGACGGGACTCGAGAGACCCAGTACTTC.

A remark on this clone: Relative to the germline gene, one junction end is altered; a read error may explain this. The CDR3 loop is CVSSLDSSTDTQYF. In nucleotides, the CDR3 is TGTGTCAGCAGTCTTGACAGTAGCACAGATACGCAGTATTTT. V and J are TRBV7-2 and TRBJ2-3; weak D call: TRBD1 (5 bases). Germline V lookup: CDR1 SGHTA, CDR2 FQGNSA. The CDR3 has 14 amino acids. The whole variable domain, remainder taken from reference TRBV7-2 and TRBJ2-3, is GAGVSQSPSNKVTEKGKDVELRCDPISGHTALYWYRQSLGQGLEFLIYFQGNSAPDKSGLPSDRFSAERTGGSVSTLTIQRTQQEDSAVYLCVSSLDSSTDTQYFGPGTRLTVL.

The V gene is TRBV9, the J gene TRBJ1-6; possibly TRBD1 for D (5 bases). Germline V CDR1 and CDR2: SGDLS, YYNGEE. Trimming left V 3 bases short and J 9 bases short, with 16 bases between. This CDR3 comprises 15 residues. The DNA of the CDR3 is TGTGCCAGCAGCGGAGCCGGGACTTGGCGTTCACCCCTCCACTTT. It specifies CASSGAGTWRSPLHF.

This clone has just one count. This chain joins TRBV6-5 and TRBJ2-2, with no clear D. V lost 0 bases, J lost 4 bases, and 12 bases lay in between. The CDR3 extends over 16 amino acids. Germline CDR1 reads MNHEY; CDR2 reads SVGAGI. CDR3 in amino acids: CASSYSPVISTGELFF. The CDR3 bases are TGTGCCAGCAGTTACTCCCCCGTTATTAGCACCGGGGAGCTGTTTTTT.

J is TRBJ2-7 and V is TRBV29-1; 10 positions agree with TRBD1. The V gene end was trimmed by 1 base and the J gene end by 4 bases; junction bases not matched to a gene: 10. The CDR3 is made up of 16 amino acids. Germline CDR1 SQVTM, CDR2 ANQGSEA. This chain's CDR3 is CSVEGGPTGGAYEQYF. In nucleotides, the CDR3 is TGCAGCGTTGAAGGGGGGCCGACAGGGGGCGCGTACGAGCAGTACTTC.

The V and J genes are TRBV9 and TRBJ1-2, with D maybe TRBD1 (6 bases). CDR1 is SGDLS, CDR2 YYNGEE, per germline. The CDR3 runs 15 residues. The ends were cut back, 4 bases at V and 4 bases at J, with 17 bases in the middle. CDR3 DNA sequence: TGTGCCAGCAGCCCACGGACAGTCCCAGGCTATGGCTACACCTTC. Encoded protein: CASSPRTVPGYGYTF. The complete variable domain, with remaining parts taken from reference TRBV9 and TRBJ1-2, reads DSGVTQTPKHLITATGQRVTLRCSPRSGDLSVYWYQQSLDQGLQFLIQYYNGEERAKGNILERFSAQQFPDLHSELNLSSLELGDSALYFCASSPRTVPGYGYTFGSGTRLTVV.

CDR3 amino acids: CASSQTGTTHEQYF. CDR3 DNA: TGTGCCAGCAGCCAAACCGGGACAACCCACGAGCAGTACTTC. The chain carries TRBV4-2 and TRBJ2-7, with D perhaps matching TRBD1 (6 bases). CDR1 is LGHNA and CDR2 is YNFKEQ in the germline V gene. The CDR3 length is 14 residues. V was pared by 2 bases and J by 5 bases, with 13 bases between.

The V and J genes are TRBV28 and TRBJ1-4; the D is unclear. Looked up from germline, CDR1 is MDHEN and CDR2 is SYDVKM. The V end was cut by 5 bases, the J end by 0 bases, with 16 bases between. The CDR3 runs 17 residues. The CDR3 region is CASSPFRRGATNEKLFF. For the CDR3, the DNA is TGTGCCAGCAGTCCGTTTCGCCGAGGTGCAACTAATGAAAAACTGTTTTTT.

This clone was counted only a few times. The same CDR3 is also encoded by other DNA sequences in this sample. This chain uses TRBV19 with TRBJ2-7; 8 nucleotides line up with TRBD1. Germline-derived CDR1 and CDR2 are LNHDA and SQIVND (reference sequence). J was trimmed by 1 base and V by 7 bases; bases with no gene match: 3. The CDR3 sequence is 13 residues long. CDR3 DNA: TGTGCCAGTAAGGGGACAGGATCCTACGAGCAGTACTTC. This sequence encodes CASKGTGSYEQYF.

The chain uses TRBV9 and TRBJ1-3; a weak D match, TRBD1 (6 bases). CDR3 length: 15 residues. With 2 bases removed from V and 0 bases from J, the gap between germline ends came to 9 bases. Per the germline V gene, CDR1 is SGDLS and CDR2 is YYNGEE. CDR3 coding DNA: TGTGCCAGCAGCGTGGGGACATTCTCTGGAAACACCATATATTTT. Protein: CASSVGTFSGNTIYF.

J is TRBJ1-4 and V is TRBV28; the D gene is possibly TRBD1 (5 bases). CDR1 is MDHEN and CDR2 is SYDVKM in the germline V gene. The V and J ends lost 1 base and 3 bases respectively, with 9 bases between them. The CDR3 is 15 amino acids. The CDR3 bases are TGTGCCAGCAGTTTATCCGGGGGTGCTAATGAAAAACTGTTTTTT. Its protein is CASSLSGGANEKLFF.

The rearrangement links TRBV20-1 to TRBJ1-4; 7 bases agree with TRBD1. Trimming removed 3 bases from V and 8 bases from J; junction bases left unmatched: 6. The V gene's germline CDR1 is DFQATT and CDR2 SNEGSKA (reference sequence). The CDR3 contains 13 residues. The CDR3, as DNA: TGCAGTGCTAGTTTCAGGGGGAGGGAAAAACTGTTTTTT. Protein product: CSASFRGREKLFF.

V is TRBV6-2 or TRBV6-3 and J is TRBJ1-1; possibly TRBD1 for D (6 bases). The CDR3 totals 14 residues. Germline V gene lookup returns CDR1 MNHEY and CDR2 SVGEGT. Trimming removed 4 bases at V and 4 bases at J, with 13 bases between. The CDR3 nucleotides read TGTGCCAGCAGTTTGCAGGGGTTAACCACTGAAGCTTTCTTT. Translating gives CASSLQGLTTEAFF.

This clone is medium-sized within its sample. The V and J genes are TRBV4-3 and TRBJ2-2; TRBD1 is a possible D gene (6 bases). Trimming took 0 bases from V and 4 from J, leaving 15 bases between them. Germline V lookup: CDR1 LGHNA, CDR2 YSLEER. This CDR3 has 17 residues. The CDR3 here is CASSQEVQGLVTGELFF. In DNA, the CDR3 is TGCGCCAGCAGCCAAGAAGTTCAGGGGTTGGTCACCGGGGAGCTGTTTTTT.

The CDR3 reads CASSEFGLAGVNEQYF. Here the CDR3 DNA reads TGTGCCAGCAGTGAATTCGGACTAGCGGGAGTCAACGAGCAGTACTTC. J is TRBJ2-7 and V is TRBV25-1; 13 nucleotides align to TRBD2. Unmatched junction bases numbered 5, after V lost 1 base and J lost 5 bases. Per germline, CDR1 MGHDK and CDR2 SYGVNS. The CDR3 consists of 16 residues.